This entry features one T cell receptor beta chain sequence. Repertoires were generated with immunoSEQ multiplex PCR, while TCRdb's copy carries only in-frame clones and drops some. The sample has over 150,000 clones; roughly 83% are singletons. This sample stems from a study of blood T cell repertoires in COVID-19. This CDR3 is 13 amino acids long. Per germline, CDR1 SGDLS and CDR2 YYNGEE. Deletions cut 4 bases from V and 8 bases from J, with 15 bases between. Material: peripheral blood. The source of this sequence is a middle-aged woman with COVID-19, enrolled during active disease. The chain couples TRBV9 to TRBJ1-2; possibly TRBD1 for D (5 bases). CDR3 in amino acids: CASSQTERIGYTF. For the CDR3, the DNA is TGTGCCAGCAGCCAGACAGAACGGATCGGCTACACCTTC.